The next 17 T cell receptor beta chains were all read from a single sample in a study of long-term antiretroviral therapy in people with HIV. An immunoSEQ assay, version v3.0, was performed at survey level. Profiling relied on immunoSEQ multiplex PCR, and the TCRdb table lists in-frame clones only, not all of them. The sample has 14,000 or so clones; over 75% are singletons. The sequenced sample was unsorted PBMCs, obtained 6.2 years after starting antiretroviral therapy. These receptors were taken from a man aged 35 to 55 with HIV.

The chain is built from TRBV7-8 and TRBJ2-1; 7 bases agree with TRBD2. CDR1 SGHVS and CDR2 FQNEAQ come from the germline V gene. After removal of 8 bases from V and 10 bases from J, the junction contained 17 bases not matched to a gene. This CDR3 region has 15 residues. DNA for the CDR3: TGTGCCAGCCTCCAAAGGGCTAGCGGAGAAGGGGAGCAGTTCTTC. It encodes CASLQRASGEGEQFF.

This chain links TRBV27 with TRBJ2-1, with D uncertain. This CDR3 has 12 residues. Per the germline V gene, CDR1 is MNHEY and CDR2 is SMNVEV (reference sequence). V gave up 7 bases and J gave up 9 bases, with 13 bases separating them. CDR3 sequence (DNA): TGTGCCAGCATCAGTGAGTGGTCTGAGCAGTTCTTC. Translated: CASISEWSEQFF.

The V call is TRBV2, the J call TRBJ2-5; tentatively, D is TRBD2 (5 bases). V lost 4 bases and J lost 2, with 11 bases in between. This CDR3 spans 14 amino acids. The germline V gene has CDR1 SNHLY and CDR2 FYNNEI. CDR3 bases: TGTGCCAGCAGTGTTAGGCGGGTTCAAGAGACCCAGTACTTC. Protein: CASSVRRVQETQYF.

This chain joins TRBV7-2 and TRBJ1-1; D ambiguous. CDR1 is SGHTA, CDR2 FQGNSA, per germline. This CDR3 has 13 residues. Trimming removed 3 bases from V and 4 bases from J, with 9 bases in between. This CDR3 reads CASSLIMSTEAFF. The CDR3 DNA is TGTGCCAGCAGCTTGATCATGAGCACTGAAGCTTTCTTT.

By sample fraction, this clone is medium-sized. V and J are TRBV30 and TRBJ1-1; maybe TRBD1 (5 bases). The ends were cut back, 8 bases at V and 0 bases at J, with 10 bases in the middle. CDR1 is GTSNPN, CDR2 SVGIG, per germline (reference sequence). The CDR3 has 12 residues. CDR3 sequence: CAGPGVNTEAFF. CDR3 coding DNA: TGTGCCGGACCGGGGGTGAACACTGAAGCTTTCTTT.

The V gene is TRBV7-8, the J gene TRBJ1-4; D remains unclear. Germline assignment: CDR1 SGHVS and CDR2 FQNEAQ. V shed 0 bases and J shed 8 bases, with 13 bases lying between them. The length of the CDR3 is 15 residues. CDR3 loop: CASSLAGTLREKLFF. CDR3 bases: TGTGCCAGCAGCTTAGCGGGAACCCTTCGGGAAAAACTGTTTTTT.

The V gene is TRBV2, the J gene TRBJ1-2, with D unclear. Trimming shortened V by 3 bases and J by 4 bases, and 12 bases separated the two germline ends. The CDR3 contains 14 residues. Germline V lookup: CDR1 SNHLY, CDR2 FYNNEI. Here the CDR3 reads CASSEEFSPYGYTF. Written as DNA, the CDR3 is TGTGCCAGCAGTGAGGAGTTCTCTCCCTATGGCTACACCTTC.

The chain combines TRBV7-9 with TRBJ1-2, with D unclear. The germline V gene encodes CDR1 SEHNR and CDR2 FQNEAQ (reference sequence). Trimming took off 5 bases at V and 0 bases at J, with 13 bases between the two ends. This CDR3 contains 15 residues. CDR3 coding DNA: TGTGCCAGCAGCGTAGTCAGAGATACTAACTATGGCTACACCTTC. Translated: CASSVVRDTNYGYTF.

The chain uses TRBV7-2 and TRBJ2-7; TRBD1 agrees at 7 bases. Germline loops: CDR1 SGHTA, CDR2 FQGNSA. This CDR3 contains 16 residues. V lost 1 base and J lost 0; bases outside the gene matches: 6. Written as DNA, the CDR3 is TGTGCCAGCAGCTTAGAAGGACAGGTCCGCTCCTACGAGCAGTACTTC. It specifies CASSLEGQVRSYEQYF.

J is TRBJ2-1 and V is TRBV5-1, with 8 nucleotides matching TRBD1. The CDR3 is made up of 14 amino acids. Germline-derived CDR1 and CDR2 are SGHRS and YFSETQ. J gave up 9 bases and V 6 bases, and 11 bases lay outside the gene matches. The CDR3 region is CASTPSGQGGEQFF. Here the CDR3 DNA reads TGCGCCAGCACCCCTTCCGGACAGGGCGGTGAGCAGTTCTTC.

The chain is built from TRBV9 and TRBJ2-1, with D possibly matching TRBD2 (8 bases). Germline lookup yields CDR1 SGDLS and CDR2 YYNGEE. The CDR3 is 16 amino acids. The V end was cut by 4 bases, the J end by 0 bases, with 14 bases between. CDR3 sequence (DNA): TGTGCCAGCAGCATCGGGGGGGACAGCTCCTACAATGAGCAGTTCTTC. This translates into CASSIGGDSSYNEQFF.

The V gene is TRBV7-9, the J gene TRBJ1-2; D ambiguous. V was shortened by 5 bases and J by 8 bases, with 15 bases between the two germline ends. The germline gives CDR1 SEHNR, CDR2 FQNEAQ (reference sequence). This CDR3 region has 13 residues. CDR3 sequence (DNA): TGTGCCAGCAGCCCTCGTCTAGAAGGGGGCTACACCTTC. It translates to CASSPRLEGGYTF.

The chain joins TRBV10-3 to TRBJ2-7; 9 positions agree with TRBD1. Germline CDR1 ENHRY, CDR2 SYGVKD. There are 14 residues in the CDR3. J gave up 6 bases and V 11 bases, and 14 bases lay outside the gene matches. CDR3 coding DNA: TGTGCCCTGTCCGGGACAGGGACCCTCTCCGAGCAGTACTTC. It codes for CALSGTGTLSEQYF.

Relative to its sample, this clone is medium-sized. The rearrangement links TRBV10-1 to TRBJ1-5, with D uncertain. V was cut by 11 bases and J by 11 bases, with 25 bases left in between. Germline V gene lookup returns CDR1 WNHNN and CDR2 SYGVQD (reference sequence). The CDR3 runs to 14 residues. Here the CDR3 DNA reads TGCGCCTGGACCTCTATTACCACGCGATGGGCCCAGCATTTT. The encoded protein is CAWTSITTRWAQHF.

For the CDR3, the DNA is TGTGCCACCAGCAGCTTCGGACAGGGGGCAACAGATACGCAGTATTTT. Encoded protein: CATSSFGQGATDTQYF. The chain has TRBV15 and TRBJ2-3; 11 bases map to TRBD1. This CDR3 region has 16 residues. V was clipped by 3 bases and J by 3 bases; unmatched bases: 5. Germline V lookup: CDR1 LNHNV, CDR2 YYDKDF (reference sequence).

The chain couples TRBV4-3 to TRBJ2-2; D possibly matches TRBD1 or TRBD2 (5 bases each). V gave up 4 bases and J gave up 3 bases, with 21 bases separating them. This CDR3 is built from 18 residues. Germline CDR1 is LGHNA and CDR2 is YSLEER. CDR3: CASSLWDGSTWDTGELFF. The CDR3 coding sequence is TGCGCCAGCAGCCTTTGGGACGGGTCGACATGGGACACCGGGGAGCTGTTTTTT.

This chain links TRBV9 with TRBJ2-7; TRBD2 matches 9 bases. Germline V CDR1 and CDR2: SGDLS, YYNGEE. Unmatched junction bases numbered 1, after V lost 0 bases and J lost 3 bases. The CDR3 contains 14 residues. CDR3 in DNA: TGTGCCAGCAGCGTAGAAGCGGGAGGCTACGAGCAGTACTTC. Amino acid sequence: CASSVEAGGYEQYF.